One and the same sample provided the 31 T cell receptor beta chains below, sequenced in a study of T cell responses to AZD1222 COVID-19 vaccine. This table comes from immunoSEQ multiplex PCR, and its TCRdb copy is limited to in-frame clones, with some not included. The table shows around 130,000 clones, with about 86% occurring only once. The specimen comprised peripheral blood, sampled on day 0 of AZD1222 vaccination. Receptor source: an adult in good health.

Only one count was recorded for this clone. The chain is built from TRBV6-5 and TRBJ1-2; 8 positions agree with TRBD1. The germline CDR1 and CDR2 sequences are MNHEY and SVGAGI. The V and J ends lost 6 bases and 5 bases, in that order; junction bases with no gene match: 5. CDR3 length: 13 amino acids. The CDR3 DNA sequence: TGTGCCAGCAGGGCGGGACAGGTTTATGGCTACACCTTC. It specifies CASRAGQVYGYTF.

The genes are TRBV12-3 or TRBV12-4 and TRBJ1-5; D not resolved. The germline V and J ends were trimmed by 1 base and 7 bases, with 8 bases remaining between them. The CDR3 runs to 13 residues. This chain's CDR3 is CASSLELRQPQHF. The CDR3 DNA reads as TGTGCCAGCAGTTTAGAGCTGAGGCAGCCCCAGCATTTT.

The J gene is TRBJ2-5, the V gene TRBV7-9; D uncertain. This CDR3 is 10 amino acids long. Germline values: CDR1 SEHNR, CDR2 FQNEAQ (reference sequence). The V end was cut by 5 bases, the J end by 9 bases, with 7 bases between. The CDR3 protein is CASSREAQYF. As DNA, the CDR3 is TGTGCCAGCAGCCGCGAGGCCCAGTACTTC.

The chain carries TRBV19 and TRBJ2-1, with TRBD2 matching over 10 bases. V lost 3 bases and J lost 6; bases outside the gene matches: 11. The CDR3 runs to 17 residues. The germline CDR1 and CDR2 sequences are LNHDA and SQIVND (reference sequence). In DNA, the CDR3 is TGTGCCAGTAGTATTGCGGCTAGCGGGAGTCCGATCAATGAGCAGTTCTTC. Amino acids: CASSIAASGSPINEQFF.

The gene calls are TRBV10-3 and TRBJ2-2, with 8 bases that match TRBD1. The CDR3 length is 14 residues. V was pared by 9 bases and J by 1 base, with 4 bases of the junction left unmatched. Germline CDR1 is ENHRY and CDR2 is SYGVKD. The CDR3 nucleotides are TGTGCCATTAGACAGGGGATGAACACCGGGGAGCTGTTTTTT. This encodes CAIRQGMNTGELFF.

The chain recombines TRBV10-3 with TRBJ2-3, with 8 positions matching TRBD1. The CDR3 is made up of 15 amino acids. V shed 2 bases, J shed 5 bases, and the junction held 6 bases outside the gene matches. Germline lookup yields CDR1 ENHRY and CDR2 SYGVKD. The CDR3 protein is CAISEVQGAQDTQYF. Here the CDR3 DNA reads TGTGCCATCAGTGAGGTCCAGGGGGCTCAAGATACGCAGTATTTT.

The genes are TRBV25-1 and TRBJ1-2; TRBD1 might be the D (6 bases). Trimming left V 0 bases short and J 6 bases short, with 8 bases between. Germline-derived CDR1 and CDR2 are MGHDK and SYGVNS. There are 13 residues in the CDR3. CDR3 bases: TGTGCCAGCAGTGAATACAGGGGACATGGCTACACCTTC. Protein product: CASSEYRGHGYTF.

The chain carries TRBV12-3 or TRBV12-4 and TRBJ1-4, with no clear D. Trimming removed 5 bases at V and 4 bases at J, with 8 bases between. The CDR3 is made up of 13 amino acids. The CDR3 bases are TGTGCCAGCAGTCTACAGCTTAATGAAAAACTGTTTTTT. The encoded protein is CASSLQLNEKLFF.

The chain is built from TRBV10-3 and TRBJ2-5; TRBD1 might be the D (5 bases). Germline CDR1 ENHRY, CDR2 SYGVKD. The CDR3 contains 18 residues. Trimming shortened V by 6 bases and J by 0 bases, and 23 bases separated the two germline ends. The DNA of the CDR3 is TGTGCCATCAGCTTGTCTCCTAAGGGGATATACAACCAAGAGACCCAGTACTTC. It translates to CAISLSPKGIYNQETQYF.

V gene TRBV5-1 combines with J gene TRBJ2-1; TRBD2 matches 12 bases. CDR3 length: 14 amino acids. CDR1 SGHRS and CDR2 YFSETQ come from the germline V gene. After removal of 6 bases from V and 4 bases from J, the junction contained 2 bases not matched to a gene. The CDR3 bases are TGCGCCAGCAACCTAGCGGGGGGGTACAATGAGCAGTTCTTC. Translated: CASNLAGGYNEQFF.

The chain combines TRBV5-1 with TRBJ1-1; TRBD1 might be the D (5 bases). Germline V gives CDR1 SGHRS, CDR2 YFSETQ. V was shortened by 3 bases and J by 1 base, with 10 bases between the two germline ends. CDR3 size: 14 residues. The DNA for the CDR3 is TGCGCCAGCAGCTGGGCTGACAGGAACACTGAAGCTTTCTTT. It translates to CASSWADRNTEAFF.

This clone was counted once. Written as DNA, the CDR3 is TGTGCCAGCAGCCACGGGACAGGGAACACCGGGGAGCTGTTTTTT. Translated: CASSHGTGNTGELFF. The V and J genes are TRBV11-1 and TRBJ2-2; TRBD1 matches 8 bases. After removal of 5 bases from V and 1 base from J, the junction contained 3 bases not matched to a gene. The CDR3 covers 15 residues. Germline CDR1 and CDR2: SGHAT and FQDESV (reference sequence).

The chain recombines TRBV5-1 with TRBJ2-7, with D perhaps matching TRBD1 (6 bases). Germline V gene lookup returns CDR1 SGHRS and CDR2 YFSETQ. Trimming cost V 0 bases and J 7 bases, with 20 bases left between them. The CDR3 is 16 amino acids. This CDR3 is CASSLAVDSGVREQYF. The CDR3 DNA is TGCGCCAGCAGCTTGGCCGTGGACAGTGGAGTGAGGGAGCAGTACTTC.

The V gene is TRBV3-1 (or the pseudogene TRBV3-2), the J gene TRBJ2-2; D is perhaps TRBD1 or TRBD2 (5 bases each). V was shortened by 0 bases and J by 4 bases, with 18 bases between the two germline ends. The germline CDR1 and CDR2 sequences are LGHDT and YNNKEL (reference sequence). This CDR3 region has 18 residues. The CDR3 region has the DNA TGTGCCAGCAGCCAAGAGGGACCCGCATATAGAATCACCGGGGAGCTGTTTTTT. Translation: CASSQEGPAYRITGELFF.

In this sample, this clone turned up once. Written as DNA, the CDR3 is TGTGCCAGCAGCTCAATACACACCGGGACAAACAGTAATGAAAAACTGTTTTTT. Translating it yields CASSSIHTGTNSNEKLFF. The chain joins TRBV5-6 to TRBJ1-4, with D perhaps matching TRBD1 (6 bases). V lost 3 bases and J 4 bases, leaving 22 bases between the germline ends. The V gene's germline CDR1 is SGHDT and CDR2 YYEEEE. This CDR3 contains 18 residues.

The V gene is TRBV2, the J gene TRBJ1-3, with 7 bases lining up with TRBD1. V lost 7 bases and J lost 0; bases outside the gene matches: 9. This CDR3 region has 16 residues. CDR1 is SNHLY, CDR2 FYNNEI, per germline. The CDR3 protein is CASNRQGGSSGNTIYF. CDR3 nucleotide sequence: TGTGCCAGCAATCGACAGGGTGGTAGCTCTGGAAACACCATATATTTT.

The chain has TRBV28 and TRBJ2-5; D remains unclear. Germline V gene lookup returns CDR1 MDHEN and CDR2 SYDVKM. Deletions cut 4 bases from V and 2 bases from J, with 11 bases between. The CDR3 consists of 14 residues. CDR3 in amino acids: CASSSLGVQETQYF. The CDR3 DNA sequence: TGTGCCAGCAGTTCCCTCGGCGTACAAGAGACCCAGTACTTC.

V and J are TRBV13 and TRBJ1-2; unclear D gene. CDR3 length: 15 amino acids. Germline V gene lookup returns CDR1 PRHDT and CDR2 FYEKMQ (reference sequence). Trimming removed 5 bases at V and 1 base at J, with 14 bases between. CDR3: CASSARFVGNYGYTF. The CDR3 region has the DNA TGTGCCAGCAGCGCCCGTTTCGTTGGTAACTATGGCTACACCTTC.

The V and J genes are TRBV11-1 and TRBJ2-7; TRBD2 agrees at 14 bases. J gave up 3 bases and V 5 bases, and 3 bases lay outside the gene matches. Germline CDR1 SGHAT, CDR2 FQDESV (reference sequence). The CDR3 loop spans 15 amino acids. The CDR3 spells CASSIGTSGGYEQYF. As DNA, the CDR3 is TGTGCCAGCAGCATCGGGACTAGCGGGGGCTACGAGCAGTACTTC.

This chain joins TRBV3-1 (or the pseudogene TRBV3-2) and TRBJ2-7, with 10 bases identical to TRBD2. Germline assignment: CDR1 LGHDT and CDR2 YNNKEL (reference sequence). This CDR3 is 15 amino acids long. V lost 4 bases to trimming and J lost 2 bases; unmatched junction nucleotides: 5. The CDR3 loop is CASSPGLAETYEQYF. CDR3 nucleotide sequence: TGTGCCAGCAGCCCTGGACTAGCGGAGACCTACGAGCAGTACTTC.

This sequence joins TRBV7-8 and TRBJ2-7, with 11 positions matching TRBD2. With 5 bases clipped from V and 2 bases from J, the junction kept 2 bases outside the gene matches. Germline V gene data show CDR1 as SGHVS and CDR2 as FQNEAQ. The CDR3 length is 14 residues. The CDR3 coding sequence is TGTGCCAGCAGCCAGGGACTAGCGGCCTACGAGCAGTACTTC. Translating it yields CASSQGLAAYEQYF. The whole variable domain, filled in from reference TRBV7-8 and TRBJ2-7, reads GAGVSQSPRYKVAKRGQDVALRCDPISGHVSLFWYQQALGQGPEFLTYFQNEAQLDKSGLPSDRFFAERPEGSVSTLKIQRTQQEDSAVYLCASSQGLAAYEQYFGPGTRLTVT.

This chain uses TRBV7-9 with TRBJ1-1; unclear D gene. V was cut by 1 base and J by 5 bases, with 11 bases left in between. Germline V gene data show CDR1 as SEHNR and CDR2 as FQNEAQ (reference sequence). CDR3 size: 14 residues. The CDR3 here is CASSLVGLETEAFF. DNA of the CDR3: TGTGCCAGCAGCTTAGTGGGCCTAGAGACTGAAGCTTTCTTT. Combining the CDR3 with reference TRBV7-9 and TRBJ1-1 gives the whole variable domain DTGVSQNPRHKITKRGQNVTFRCDPISEHNRLYWYRQTLGQGPEFLTYFQNEAQLEKSRLLSDRFSAERPKGSFSTLEIQRTEQGDSAMYLCASSLVGLETEAFFGQGTRLTVV.

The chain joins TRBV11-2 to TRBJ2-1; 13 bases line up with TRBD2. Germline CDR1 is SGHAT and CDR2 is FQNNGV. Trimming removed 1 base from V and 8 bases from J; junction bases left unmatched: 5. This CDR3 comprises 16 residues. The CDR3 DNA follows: TGTGCCAGCAGCTTAGTAGGGACTAGCGGGGTGTATGAGCAGTTCTTC. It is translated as CASSLVGTSGVYEQFF.

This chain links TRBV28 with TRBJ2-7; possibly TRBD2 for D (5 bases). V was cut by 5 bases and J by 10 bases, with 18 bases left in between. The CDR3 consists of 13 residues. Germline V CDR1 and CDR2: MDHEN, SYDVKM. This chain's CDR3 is CASSLAGPATQYF. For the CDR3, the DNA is TGTGCCAGCAGTCTAGCCGGGCCGGCCACCCAGTACTTC.

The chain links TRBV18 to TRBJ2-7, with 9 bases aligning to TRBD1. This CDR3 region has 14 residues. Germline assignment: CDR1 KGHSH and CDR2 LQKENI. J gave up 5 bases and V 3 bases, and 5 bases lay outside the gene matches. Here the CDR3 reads CASSPLQGAHEQYF. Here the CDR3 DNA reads TGTGCCAGCTCACCCCTACAGGGGGCCCACGAGCAGTACTTC. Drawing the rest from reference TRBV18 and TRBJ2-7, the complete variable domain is NAGVMQNPRHLVRRRGQEARLRCSPMKGHSHVYWYRQLPEEGLKFMVYLQKENIIDESGMPKERFSAEFPKEGPSILRIQQVVRGDSAAYFCASSPLQGAHEQYFGPGTRLTVT.

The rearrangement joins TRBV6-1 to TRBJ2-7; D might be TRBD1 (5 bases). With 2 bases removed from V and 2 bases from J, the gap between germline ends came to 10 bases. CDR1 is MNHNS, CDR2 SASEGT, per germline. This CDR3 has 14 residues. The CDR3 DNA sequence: TGTGCCAGCAGTGAACCGGTCAGGGCCTACGAGCAGTACTTC. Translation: CASSEPVRAYEQYF.

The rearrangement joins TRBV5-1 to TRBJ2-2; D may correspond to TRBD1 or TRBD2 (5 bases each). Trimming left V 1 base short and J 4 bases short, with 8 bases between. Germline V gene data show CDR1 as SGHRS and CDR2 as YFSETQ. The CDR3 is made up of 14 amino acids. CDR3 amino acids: CASSLPGSTGELFF. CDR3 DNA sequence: TGCGCCAGCAGCTTGCCAGGGAGCACCGGGGAGCTGTTTTTT.

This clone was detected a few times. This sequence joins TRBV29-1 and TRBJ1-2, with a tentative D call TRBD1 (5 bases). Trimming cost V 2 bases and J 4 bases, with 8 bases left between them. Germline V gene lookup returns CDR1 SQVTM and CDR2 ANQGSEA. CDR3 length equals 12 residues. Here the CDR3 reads CSVERGGYGYTF. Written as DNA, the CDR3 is TGCAGCGTTGAACGGGGGGGCTATGGCTACACCTTC. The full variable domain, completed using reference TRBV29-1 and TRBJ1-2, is SAVISQKPSRDICQRGTSLTIQCQVDSQVTMMFWYRQQPGQSLTLIATANQGSEATYESGFVIDKFPISRPNLTFSTLTVSNMSPEDSSIYLCSVERGGYGYTFGSGTRLTVV.

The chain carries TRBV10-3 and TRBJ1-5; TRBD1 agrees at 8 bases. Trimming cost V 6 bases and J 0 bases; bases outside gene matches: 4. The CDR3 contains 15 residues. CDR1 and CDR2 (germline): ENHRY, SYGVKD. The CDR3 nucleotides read TGTGCCATCAGCCCGACAGGGGATAGCAATCAGCCCCAGCATTTT. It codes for CAISPTGDSNQPQHF.

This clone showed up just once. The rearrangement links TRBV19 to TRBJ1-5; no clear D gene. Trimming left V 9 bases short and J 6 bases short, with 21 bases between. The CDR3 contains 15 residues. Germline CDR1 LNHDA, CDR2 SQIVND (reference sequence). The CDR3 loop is CASRREGSTVQPQHF. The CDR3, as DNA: TGTGCCAGCCGACGGGAAGGAAGTACGGTTCAGCCCCAGCATTTT. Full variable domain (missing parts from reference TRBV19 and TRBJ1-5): DGGITQSPKYLFRKEGQNVTLSCEQNLNHDAMYWYRQDPGQGLRLIYYSQIVNDFQKGDIAEGYSVSREKKESFPLTVTSAQKNPTAFYLCASRREGSTVQPQHFGDGTRLSIL.

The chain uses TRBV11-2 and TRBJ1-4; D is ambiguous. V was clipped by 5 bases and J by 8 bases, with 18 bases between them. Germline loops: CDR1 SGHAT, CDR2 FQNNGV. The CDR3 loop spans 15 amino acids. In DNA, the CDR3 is TGTGCCAGCAGCCCTCAGGTCGGCGGCAACGAAAAACTGTTTTTT. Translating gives CASSPQVGGNEKLFF.